The rows below give T cell receptor beta chains drawn from one sample of a study of blood T cells in healthy people across ages. TCRdb itself ran the 5' RACE reads through MiXCR, one entry per CDR3 protein. The data show roughly 1.4 million distinct CDR3 sequences, with roughly 60% seen just once and more than 6% held by the top ten. The sequencing input was blood. Every receptor here comes from a man aged 18 to 30 in good health. Both conserved end residues are part of each CDR3. Each record gives: D gene, J gene, V gene, clone size, CDR3 DNA, CDR3 protein. The D gene is left open where the match is weak. For some rows the clone size is stated as once, few or many, or as a class when expanded; others skip it.

.	TRBJ2-7	TRBV7-9	.	TGTGCCAGCAGCTTAGTTCTCCGCGAGCCCTCTTACGAGCAGTACTTC	CASSLVLREPSYEQYF
.	TRBJ2-1	TRBV14	.	TGTGCCAGCAGCCAAGTGACTAGCTCCTACAATGAGCAGTTCTTC	CASSQVTSSYNEQFF
.	TRBJ2-5	TRBV4-1	.	TGCGCCAGCAGCCAAGTGACTAGGGAATTGGAGACCCAGTACTTC	CASSQVTRELETQYF
.	TRBJ2-7	TRBV4-2	once	TGTGCCAGCAGCCAAGGAGGACCTGGGGACGAGCAGTACTTC	CASSQGGPGDEQYF
TRBD2	TRBJ2-5	TRBV7-8	.	TGTGCCAGCAGCTTTCTAGCGGGAGCGACAGAGACCCAGTACTTC	CASSFLAGATETQYF
.	TRBJ1-6	TRBV2	.	TGTGCCAGCACCAGGACAGTTCGACAGACACCCCTCCACTTT	CASTRTVRQTPLHF
TRBD2	TRBJ2-3	TRBV20-1	.	TGCAGTGCTGGGACTAGGGCGGGAATCACAGATACGCAGTATTTT	CSAGTRAGITDTQYF
TRBD1	TRBJ2-7	TRBV27	few	TGTGCCAGCAGTTTATCGACAGGGTACTACGAGCAGTACTTC	CASSLSTGYYEQYF
TRBD1	TRBJ2-3	TRBV29-1	.	TGCAGCGTTCACGACAGGGGCGACACAGATACGCAGTATTTT	CSVHDRGDTDTQYF
.	TRBJ1-1	TRBV7-4	.	TGTGCCAGCAGCTTGCACGGATACACTGAAGCTTTCTTT	CASSLHGYTEAFF
.	TRBJ2-1	TRBV7-2	.	TGTGCCAGCAGCACAGGGAGCTCCTACAGTGAGCAGTTCTTC	CASSTGSSYSEQFF
.	TRBJ2-1	TRBV2	.	TGTGCCAGCAGTGATCAGGCCCAGTGGGATGAGCAGTTCTTC	CASSDQAQWDEQFF
TRBD2	TRBJ2-7	TRBV3-1	.	TGTGCCAGCAGTTCCGGGACTAGCGGTTACTACGAGCAGTACTTC	CASSSGTSGYYEQYF
.	TRBJ1-2	TRBV28	once	TGTGCCAGCTCCATCGGGGGGCTTGGCTATGGCTACACCTTC	CASSIGGLGYGYTF
.	TRBJ2-1	TRBV27	.	TGTGCCAGCAGTTTAAGGGCTAGTGAATTCCCCAACCCGTTCTTC	CASSLRASEFPNPFF
TRBD2	TRBJ2-5	TRBV4-2	.	TGTGCCAGCAGCATTGGGACTAGCGGGGGACGGGAGACCCAGTACTTC	CASSIGTSGGRETQYF